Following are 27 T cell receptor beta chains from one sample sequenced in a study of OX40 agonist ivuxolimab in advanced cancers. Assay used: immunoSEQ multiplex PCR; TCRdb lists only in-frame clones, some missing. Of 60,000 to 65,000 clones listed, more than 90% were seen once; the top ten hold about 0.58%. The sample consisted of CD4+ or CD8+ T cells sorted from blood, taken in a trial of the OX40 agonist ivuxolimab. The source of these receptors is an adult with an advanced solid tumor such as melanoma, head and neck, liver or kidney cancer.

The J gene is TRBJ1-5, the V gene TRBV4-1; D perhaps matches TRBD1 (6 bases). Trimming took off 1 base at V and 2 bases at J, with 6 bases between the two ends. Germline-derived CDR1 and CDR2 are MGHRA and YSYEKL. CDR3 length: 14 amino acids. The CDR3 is CASSQGQGNQPQHF. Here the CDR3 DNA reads TGCGCCAGCAGCCAAGGACAGGGCAATCAGCCCCAGCATTTT.

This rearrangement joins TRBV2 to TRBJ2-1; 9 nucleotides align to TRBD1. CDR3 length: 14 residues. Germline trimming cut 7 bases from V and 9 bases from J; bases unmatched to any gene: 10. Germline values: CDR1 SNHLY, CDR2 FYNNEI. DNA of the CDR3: TGTGCCAGCAATCCGGGACAGGGCGGGAGTGAGCAGTTCTTC. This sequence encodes CASNPGQGGSEQFF.

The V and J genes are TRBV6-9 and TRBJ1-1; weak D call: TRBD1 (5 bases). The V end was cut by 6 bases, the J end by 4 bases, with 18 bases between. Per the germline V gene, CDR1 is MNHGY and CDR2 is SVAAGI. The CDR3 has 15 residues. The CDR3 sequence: CASRLPTSGVTEAFF. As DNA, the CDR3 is TGTGCCAGCAGACTACCGACGTCGGGGGTCACTGAAGCTTTCTTT.

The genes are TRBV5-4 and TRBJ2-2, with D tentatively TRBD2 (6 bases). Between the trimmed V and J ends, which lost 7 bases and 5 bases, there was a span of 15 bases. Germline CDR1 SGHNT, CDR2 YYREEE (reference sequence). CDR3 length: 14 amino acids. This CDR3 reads CASGFGRSTGELFF. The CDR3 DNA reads TGTGCCAGCGGTTTCGGGAGATCGACCGGGGAGCTGTTTTTT.

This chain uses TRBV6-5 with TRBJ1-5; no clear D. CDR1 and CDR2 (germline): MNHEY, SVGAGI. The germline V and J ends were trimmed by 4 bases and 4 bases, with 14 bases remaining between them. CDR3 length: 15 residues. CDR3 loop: CASSFAVDGNQPQHF. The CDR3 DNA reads TGTGCCAGCAGTTTCGCCGTCGACGGTAATCAGCCCCAGCATTTT.

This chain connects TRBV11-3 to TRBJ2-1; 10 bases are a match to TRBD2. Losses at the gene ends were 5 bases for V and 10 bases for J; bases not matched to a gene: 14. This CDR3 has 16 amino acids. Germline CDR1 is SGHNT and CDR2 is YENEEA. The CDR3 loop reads CASSIIAGGGGEEQFF. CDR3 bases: TGTGCCAGCAGCATCATAGCGGGAGGCGGCGGGGAGGAGCAGTTCTTC.

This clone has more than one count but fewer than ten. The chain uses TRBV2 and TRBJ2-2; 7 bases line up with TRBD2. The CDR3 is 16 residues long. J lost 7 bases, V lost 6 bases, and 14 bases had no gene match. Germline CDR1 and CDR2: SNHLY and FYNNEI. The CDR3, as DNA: TGTGCCAGCAGGAGGCGGGGAGGGAGCGAGTTCGGGGAGCTGTTTTTT. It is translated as CASRRRGGSEFGELFF.

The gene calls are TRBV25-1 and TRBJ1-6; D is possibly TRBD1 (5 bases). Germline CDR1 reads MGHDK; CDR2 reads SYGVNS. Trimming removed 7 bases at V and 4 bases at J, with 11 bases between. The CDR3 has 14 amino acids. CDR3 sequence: CASIATAYNSPLHF. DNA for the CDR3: TGTGCCAGCATCGCGACAGCGTATAATTCACCCCTCCACTTT.

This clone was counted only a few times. The CDR3 region is CASSQVQGATGELFF. The DNA for the CDR3 is TGCGCCAGCAGCCAAGTCCAGGGGGCTACCGGGGAGCTGTTTTTT. The chain combines TRBV4-1 with TRBJ2-2; 8 bases map to TRBD1. The CDR3 has 15 amino acids. The J segment lost 5 bases and the V segment lost 1 base, leaving 3 bases of the junction unmatched. Germline values: CDR1 MGHRA, CDR2 YSYEKL.

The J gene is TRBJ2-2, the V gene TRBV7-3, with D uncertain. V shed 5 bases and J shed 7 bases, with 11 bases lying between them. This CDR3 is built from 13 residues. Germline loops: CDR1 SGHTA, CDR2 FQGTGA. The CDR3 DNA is TGTGCCAGCAGCCCCGGGCCAGGCGGGGAGCTGTTTTTT. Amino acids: CASSPGPGGELFF.

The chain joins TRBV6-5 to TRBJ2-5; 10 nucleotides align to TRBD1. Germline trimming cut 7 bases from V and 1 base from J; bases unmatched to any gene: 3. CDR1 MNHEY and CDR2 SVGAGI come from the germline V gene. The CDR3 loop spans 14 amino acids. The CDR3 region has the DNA TGTGCCAGCAATCGACAGGGGGCCCAAGAGACCCAGTACTTC. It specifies CASNRQGAQETQYF.

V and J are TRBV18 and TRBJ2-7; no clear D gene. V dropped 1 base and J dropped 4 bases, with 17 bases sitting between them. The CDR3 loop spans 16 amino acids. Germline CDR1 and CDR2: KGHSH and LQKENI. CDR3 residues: CASSPQVGFSTYEQYF. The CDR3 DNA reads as TGTGCCAGCTCACCACAGGTGGGTTTCAGTACTTACGAGCAGTACTTC.

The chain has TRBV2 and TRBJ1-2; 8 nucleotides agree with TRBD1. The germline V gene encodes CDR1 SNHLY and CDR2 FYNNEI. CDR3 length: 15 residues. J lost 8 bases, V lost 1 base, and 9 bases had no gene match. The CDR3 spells CASSEGQGAIGGYTF. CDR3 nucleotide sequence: TGTGCCAGCAGTGAAGGCCAGGGGGCAATAGGGGGCTACACCTTC.

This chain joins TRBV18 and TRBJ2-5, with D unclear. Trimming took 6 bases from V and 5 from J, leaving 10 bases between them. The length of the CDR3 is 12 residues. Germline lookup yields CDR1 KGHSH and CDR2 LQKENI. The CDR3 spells CASSPAVETQYF. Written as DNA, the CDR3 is TGTGCCAGCTCTCCCGCGGTGGAGACCCAGTACTTC.

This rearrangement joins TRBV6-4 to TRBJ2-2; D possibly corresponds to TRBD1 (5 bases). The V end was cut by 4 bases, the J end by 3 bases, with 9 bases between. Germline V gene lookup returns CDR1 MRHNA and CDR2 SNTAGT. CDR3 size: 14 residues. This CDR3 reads CASSVGPYTGELFF. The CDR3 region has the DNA TGTGCCAGCAGTGTGGGGCCCTACACCGGGGAGCTGTTTTTT.

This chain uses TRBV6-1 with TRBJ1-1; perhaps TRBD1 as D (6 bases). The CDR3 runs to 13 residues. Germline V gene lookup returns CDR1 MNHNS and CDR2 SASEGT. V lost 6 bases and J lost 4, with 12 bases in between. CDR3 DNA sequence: TGTGCCAGCAGGCAGCAGGGGATCACTGAAGCTTTCTTT. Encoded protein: CASRQQGITEAFF.

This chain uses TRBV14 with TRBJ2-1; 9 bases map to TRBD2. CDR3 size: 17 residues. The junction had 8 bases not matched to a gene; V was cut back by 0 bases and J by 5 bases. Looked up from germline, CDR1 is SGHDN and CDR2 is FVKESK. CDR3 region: CASSQDGAGGPNNEQFF. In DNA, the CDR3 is TGTGCCAGCAGCCAAGATGGGGCGGGAGGGCCTAACAATGAGCAGTTCTTC.

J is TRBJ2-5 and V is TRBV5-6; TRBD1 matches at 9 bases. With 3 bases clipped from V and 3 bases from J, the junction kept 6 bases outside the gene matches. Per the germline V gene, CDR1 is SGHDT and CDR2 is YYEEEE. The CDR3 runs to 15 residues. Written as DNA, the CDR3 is TGTGCCAGCAGCTCAAAGGACAGGGGTAAAGAGACCCAGTACTTC. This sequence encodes CASSSKDRGKETQYF.

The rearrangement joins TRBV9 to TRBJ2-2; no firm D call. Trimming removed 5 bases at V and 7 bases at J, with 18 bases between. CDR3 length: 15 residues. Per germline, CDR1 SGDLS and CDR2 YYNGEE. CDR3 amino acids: CASRIDEGRNGELFF. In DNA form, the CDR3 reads TGTGCCAGCAGAATCGACGAAGGGCGGAACGGGGAGCTGTTTTTT.

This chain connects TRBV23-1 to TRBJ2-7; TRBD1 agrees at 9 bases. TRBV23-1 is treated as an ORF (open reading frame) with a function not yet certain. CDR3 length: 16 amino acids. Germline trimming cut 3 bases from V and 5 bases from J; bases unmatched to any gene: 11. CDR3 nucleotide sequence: TGCGCCAGCAGTCAGTATACGGACAGGGGACAGCACGAGCAGTACTTC. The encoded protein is CASSQYTDRGQHEQYF.

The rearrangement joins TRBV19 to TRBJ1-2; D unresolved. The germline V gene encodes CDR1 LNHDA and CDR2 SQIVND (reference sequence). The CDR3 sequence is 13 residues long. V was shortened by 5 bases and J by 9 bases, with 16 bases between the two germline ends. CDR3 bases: TGTGCCAGTAGTCCTTCATACGGGCAGCGCTACACCTTC. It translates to CASSPSYGQRYTF.

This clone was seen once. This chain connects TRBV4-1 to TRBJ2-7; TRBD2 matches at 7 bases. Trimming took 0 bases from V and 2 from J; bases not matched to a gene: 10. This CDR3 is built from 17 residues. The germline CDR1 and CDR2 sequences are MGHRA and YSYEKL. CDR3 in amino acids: CASSQDGGSQVPYEQYF. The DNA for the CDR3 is TGCGCCAGCAGCCAAGACGGGGGGAGCCAGGTCCCCTACGAGCAGTACTTC.

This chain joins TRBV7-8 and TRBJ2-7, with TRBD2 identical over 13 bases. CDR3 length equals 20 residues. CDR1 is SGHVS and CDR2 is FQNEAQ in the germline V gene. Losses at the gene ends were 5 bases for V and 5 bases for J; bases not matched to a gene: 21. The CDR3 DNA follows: TGTGCCAGCAGCGCTAGGGACCGCCGAGGGACTAGCGGGAAGGCGAACGAGCAGTACTTC. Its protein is CASSARDRRGTSGKANEQYF.

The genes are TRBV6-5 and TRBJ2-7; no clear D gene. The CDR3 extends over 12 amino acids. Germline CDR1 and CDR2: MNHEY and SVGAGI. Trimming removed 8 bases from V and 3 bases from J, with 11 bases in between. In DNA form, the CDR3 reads TGTGCCAGCGGTACAGTCATCTACGAGCAGTACTTC. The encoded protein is CASGTVIYEQYF.

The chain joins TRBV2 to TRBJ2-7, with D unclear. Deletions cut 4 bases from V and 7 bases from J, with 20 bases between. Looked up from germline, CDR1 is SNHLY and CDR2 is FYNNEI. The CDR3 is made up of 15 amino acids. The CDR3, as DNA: TGTGCCAGCAGTGTGCTTGGCAATCCGACGGGTGAGCAGTACTTC. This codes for CASSVLGNPTGEQYF. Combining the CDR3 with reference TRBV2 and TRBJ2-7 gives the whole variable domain EPEVTQTPSHQVTQMGQEVILRCVPISNHLYFYWYRQILGQKVEFLVSFYNNEISEKSEIFDDQFSVERPDGSNFTLKIRSTKLEDSAMYFCASSVLGNPTGEQYFGPGTRLTVT.

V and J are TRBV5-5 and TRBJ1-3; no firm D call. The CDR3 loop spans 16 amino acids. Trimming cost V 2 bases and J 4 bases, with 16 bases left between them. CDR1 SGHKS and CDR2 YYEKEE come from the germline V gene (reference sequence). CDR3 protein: CASSFLRGISGNTIYF. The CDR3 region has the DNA TGTGCCAGCAGCTTCCTGCGAGGTATTTCAGGAAACACCATATATTTT.

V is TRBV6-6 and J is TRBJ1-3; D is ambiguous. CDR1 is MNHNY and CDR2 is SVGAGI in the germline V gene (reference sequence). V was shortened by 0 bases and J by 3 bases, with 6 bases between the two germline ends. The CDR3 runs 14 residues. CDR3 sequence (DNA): TGTGCCAGCAGTTACTCATCGGTTGGAAACACCATATATTTT. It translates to CASSYSSVGNTIYF.